The sequence of this TCR beta chain was determined in a study of cytomegalovirus exposure and HLA in healthy donors. Overall study findings and caveats: Reported results showed that the classifier diagnosed cytomegalovirus status with high specificity and sensitivity.

About this clone: Its cognate antigen is unknown.

The CDR3 length is 9 residues. CDR1 is SQVTM and CDR2 is ANQGSEA in the germline V gene. Between the trimmed V and J ends, which lost 1 base and 16 bases, there was a span of 8 bases. Libraries were prepared by immunoSEQ multiplex PCR; TCRdb keeps only in-frame clonotypes and omits some of them. The data show more than 250,000 clones, approximately 86% seen once. The rearrangement uses TRBV29-1 and TRBJ2-1, with unresolved D. Sequencing input: PBMCs. This TCR came from a woman in her twenties or thirties in good health and CMV-seropositive. CDR3 in amino acids: CSVEGTEFF. The CDR3 nucleotides read TGCAGCGTTGAAGGGACCGAATTCTTC.